The present T cell receptor (beta chain) was sequenced within a study of cytomegalovirus exposure and HLA in healthy donors. Germline trimming cut 2 bases from V and 7 bases from J; bases unmatched to any gene: 9. Germline CDR1 is SGHNT and CDR2 is YYREEE (reference sequence). The CDR3 totals 15 residues. Here immunoSEQ multiplex PCR was the method, and the copy in TCRdb shows in-frame clones only, minus some. The data contain 150,000 to 200,000 clones, 84% of them singletons. The sequencing sample was made of PBMCs. The receptor's source is a young man in good health and CMV-seropositive. J is TRBJ2-3 and V is TRBV5-4; 8 bases are a match to TRBD2. The DNA for the CDR3 is TGTGCCAGCAGCTTTAAGATAGCGGGATCGAATACGCAGTATTTT. Protein sequence: CASSFKIAGSNTQYF.